These 2 T cell receptor beta chains came from one sample sequenced in a study of cytomegalovirus exposure and HLA in healthy donors. PCR used 60 Vbeta primers and 13 Jbeta primers. TCRdb's table, derived via immunoSEQ multiplex PCR, lists solely in-frame clones and lacks some. This sample has some 220,000 clones, with 80% to 90% found just once. The specimen was PBMCs. These receptors came from a girl under 10 years old in good health and CMV-seronegative.

The chain is built from TRBV10-3 and TRBJ2-7, with TRBD1 as a possible D gene (6 bases). This CDR3 is 13 amino acids long. The germline CDR1 and CDR2 sequences are ENHRY and SYGVKD. V lost 6 bases to trimming and J lost 5 bases, with 14 bases between them. CDR3 in DNA: TGTGCCATCAGCTATGAACAGGGAAACGAGCAGTACTTC. Translated, it gives CAISYEQGNEQYF.

This clone was recorded a few times. V gene TRBV18 combines with J gene TRBJ2-1, with 11 bases lining up with TRBD2. Germline CDR1 reads KGHSH; CDR2 reads LQKENI. The CDR3 length is 16 residues. The J segment lost 8 bases and the V segment lost 2 bases, leaving 8 bases of the junction unmatched. The CDR3 nucleotides read TGTGCCAGCTCACCAACGTCACTAGCGGGAGTACATGAGCAGTTCTTC. It yields the protein CASSPTSLAGVHEQFF.